The clone carrying this T cell receptor beta chain was picked up many times. This specimen belongs to a study of T cells in Graves' hyperthyroidism and ophthalmopathy. Germline CDR1 is MDHEN and CDR2 is SYDVKM. V lost 7 bases and J 0 bases, leaving 12 bases between the germline ends. The CDR3 has 14 residues. Using RNA transcripts as the source, TCR beta CDR3 regions were amplified. The study used the HTBI primer set for a first-round RT-PCR of the TCR CDR3. TCRdb redid the calling of the multiplex PCR reads with MiXCR, one entry per CDR3 protein. The sample holds under 400,000 distinct CDR3 sequences, about 13% seen once.

The source of this sequence is a woman between 18 and 29 years old with Graves' hyperthyroidism. V is TRBV28 and J is TRBJ1-1, with D possibly TRBD1 on 5 matching bases. Material for sequencing was blood. CDR3 nucleotides: TGTGCCAGCATGGTAACAGGTATGAACACTGAAGCTTTCTTT. Its translation is CASMVTGMNTEAFF.